This note documents a single T cell receptor (beta chain) sequence. Memory CD4+ cells were the fraction left after CD45RA+ naive selection. The entry originates in a study of shared clonotypes between healthy human individuals. Each replicate PCR on the sorted subsets used about 220 ng DNA (roughly 27,000 T cell genomes). Assay: immunoSEQ multiplex PCR; the TCRdb copy retains only in-frame clones and omits some. The repertoire holds fewer than 1.8 million clones, with 98% as singletons. The sequenced sample was naive CD4+ T cells sorted from blood. The sample's subset: CD45RA+ positively selected. The TCR originated in a man younger than 45 in good health.

The CDR3 is CASSRLAGGGGEQFF. The CDR3 bases are TGTGCCAGCAGCCGCTTGGCGGGTGGGGGCGGTGAGCAGTTCTTC. The chain carries TRBV9 and TRBJ2-1; tentatively, D is TRBD1 (6 bases). Deletions cut 4 bases from V and 9 bases from J, with 20 bases between. CDR1 SGDLS and CDR2 YYNGEE come from the germline V gene. The CDR3 contains 15 residues.